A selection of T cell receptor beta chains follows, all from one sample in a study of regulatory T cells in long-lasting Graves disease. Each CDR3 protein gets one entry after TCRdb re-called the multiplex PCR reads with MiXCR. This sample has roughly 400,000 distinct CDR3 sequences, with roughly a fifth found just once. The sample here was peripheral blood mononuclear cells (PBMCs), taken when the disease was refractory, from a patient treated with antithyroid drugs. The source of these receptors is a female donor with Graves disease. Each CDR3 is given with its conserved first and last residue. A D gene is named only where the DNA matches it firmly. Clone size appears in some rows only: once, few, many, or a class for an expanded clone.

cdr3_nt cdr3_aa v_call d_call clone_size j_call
TGTGCCAGCAGCTTAGTAACACGTATCTATGGCTACACCTTC CASSLVTRIYGYTF TRBV11-2 - many TRBJ1-2
TGTGCCAGTAGTCGGGGGGACATAACGCAGCCCCAGCATTTT CASSRGDITQPQHF TRBV19 - - TRBJ1-5
TGCAGTGACCGGGGACAGGACTATGGCTACACCTTC CSDRGQDYGYTF TRBV20-1 TRBD1 many TRBJ1-2
TGCAGTGCTAGAGATCTTGCAACCTCTGGAAACACCATATATTTT CSARDLATSGNTIYF TRBV20-1 - - TRBJ1-3
TGTGCCAGCAGCCAAGATCGGACGGGAGGCACGACCCAGTACTTC CASSQDRTGGTTQYF TRBV14 TRBD2 few TRBJ2-5
TGTGCCAGCAGTCTTCACCGGACAGCGTTCAATCAGCCCCAGCATTTT CASSLHRTAFNQPQHF TRBV28 - few TRBJ1-5
TGTGCCACCAGTGAACACCGGGACCCCTCCGGGGAGCTGTTTTTT CATSEHRDPSGELFF TRBV24-1 - few TRBJ2-2
TGTGCCAGCAGCGACAGAGGACAAATCTACAATGAGCAGTTCTTC CASSDRGQIYNEQFF TRBV7-2 - - TRBJ2-1
TGTGCCAGCAGTGGGGTAGAGGGCTCACCCCTCCACTTT CASSGVEGSPLHF TRBV6-1 - few TRBJ1-6
TGTGCCACCATTGGCGATACTGAAGCTTTCTTT CATIGDTEAFF TRBV7-2 - - TRBJ1-1
TGTGCCAGCAGTTCAACAGGGGGTTCTTATGAAAAACTGTTTTTT CASSSTGGSYEKLFF TRBV28 TRBD1 many TRBJ1-4
TGTGCCAGCAGGACACCCAGGGAGAACTACAATGAGCAGTTCTTC CASRTPRENYNEQFF TRBV6-1 - few TRBJ2-1
TGTGCCTGGGGGCGGGGCACTGAAGCTTTCTTT CAWGRGTEAFF TRBV30 - many TRBJ1-1
TGTGCCAGCAGTTCGCAACAGGGAGCCAAAAACATTCAGTACTTC CASSSQQGAKNIQYF TRBV28 - many TRBJ2-4
TGTGCCAGCAGTGAACTGGGGACCTCCTCCTTCGAGCAGTACTTC CASSELGTSSFEQYF TRBV2 - many TRBJ2-7
TGTGCCAGTACCTTGAACAGGGTGGGCAATGAAAAACTGTTTTTT CASTLNRVGNEKLFF TRBV19 - - TRBJ1-4
TGTGCCAGCAGTGAAGCGCTTGGGCTAGCGGGATCAGAGACCCAGTACTTC CASSEALGLAGSETQYF TRBV2 TRBD2 many TRBJ2-5
TGTGCCAGCAGTCCCCGGCCCGGGAACACTGAAGCTTTCTTT CASSPRPGNTEAFF TRBV25-1 - few TRBJ1-1
TGTGCCAGTAGTATCCTGGGAGGCTACACCTTC CASSILGGYTF TRBV19 - few TRBJ1-2
TGTGCCACCAGCAGACAAACCTCGTTCAGGGCCCCTAACTATGGCTACACCTTC CATSRQTSFRAPNYGYTF TRBV15 - many TRBJ1-2
TGTGCCAGCAGCCGCGAGGGGGGGGGTTCAGCCTACGAGCAGTACTTC CASSREGGGSAYEQYF TRBV7-9 - few TRBJ2-7
TGTGCCAGCGAGATCGGGGGGGGCTACGAGCAGTACTTC CASEIGGGYEQYF TRBV28 TRBD2 - TRBJ2-7